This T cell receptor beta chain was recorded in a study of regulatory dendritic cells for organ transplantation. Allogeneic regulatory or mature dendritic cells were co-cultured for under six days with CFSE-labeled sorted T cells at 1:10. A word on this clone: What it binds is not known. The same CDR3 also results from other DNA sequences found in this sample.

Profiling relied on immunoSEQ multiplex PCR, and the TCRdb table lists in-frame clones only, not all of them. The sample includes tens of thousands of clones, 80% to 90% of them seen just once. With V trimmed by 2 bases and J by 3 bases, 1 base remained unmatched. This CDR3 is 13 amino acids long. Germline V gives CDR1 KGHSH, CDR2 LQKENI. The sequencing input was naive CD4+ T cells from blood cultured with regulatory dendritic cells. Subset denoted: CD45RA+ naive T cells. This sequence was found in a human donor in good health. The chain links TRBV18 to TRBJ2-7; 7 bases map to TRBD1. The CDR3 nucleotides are TGTGCCAGCTCACCAGGACAGGACTACGAGCAGTACTTC. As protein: CASSPGQDYEQYF.